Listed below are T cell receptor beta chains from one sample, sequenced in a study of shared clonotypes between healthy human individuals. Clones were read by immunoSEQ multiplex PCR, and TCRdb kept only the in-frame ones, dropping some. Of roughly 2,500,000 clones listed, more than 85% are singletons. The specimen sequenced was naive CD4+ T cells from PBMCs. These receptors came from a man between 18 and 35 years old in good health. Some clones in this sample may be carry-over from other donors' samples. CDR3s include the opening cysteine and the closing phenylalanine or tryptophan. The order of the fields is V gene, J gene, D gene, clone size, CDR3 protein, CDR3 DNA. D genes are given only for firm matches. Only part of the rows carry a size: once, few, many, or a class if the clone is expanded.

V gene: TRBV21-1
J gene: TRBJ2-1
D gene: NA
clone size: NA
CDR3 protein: CASSKLDRELQREAYEQFF
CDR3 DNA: TGTGCCAGCAGCAAATTGGACAGGGAGCTCCAGCGGGAGGCCTATGAGCAGTTCTTC

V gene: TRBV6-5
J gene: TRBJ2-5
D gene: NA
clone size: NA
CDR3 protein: CASGLGRTQYF
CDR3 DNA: TGTGCCAGCGGCCTAGGGAGGACCCAGTACTTC

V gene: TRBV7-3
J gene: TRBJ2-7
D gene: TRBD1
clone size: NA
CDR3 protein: CASSLDPDRGPYEQYF
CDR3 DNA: TGTGCCAGCAGCTTAGATCCCGACAGGGGACCCTACGAGCAGTACTTC

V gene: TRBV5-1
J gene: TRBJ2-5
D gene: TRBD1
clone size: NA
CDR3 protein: CASSFGTGVETQYF
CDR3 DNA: TGCGCCAGCAGCTTTGGGACAGGGGTGGAGACCCAGTACTTC

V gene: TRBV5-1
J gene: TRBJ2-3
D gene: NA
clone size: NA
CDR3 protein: CASSLGGGTDTQYF
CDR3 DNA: TGCGCCAGCAGCTTGGGCGGCGGCACAGATACGCAGTATTTT

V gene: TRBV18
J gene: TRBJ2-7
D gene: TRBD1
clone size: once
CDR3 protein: CASSPGTGNDEQYF
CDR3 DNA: TGTGCCAGCTCACCGGGGACAGGGAACGACGAGCAGTACTTC

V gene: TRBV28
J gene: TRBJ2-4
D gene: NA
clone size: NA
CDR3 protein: CASSPLGTFGIQYF
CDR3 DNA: TGTGCCAGCAGTCCCCTGGGGACGTTCGGCATTCAGTACTTC

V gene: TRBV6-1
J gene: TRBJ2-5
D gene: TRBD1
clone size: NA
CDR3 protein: CASTDRGQETQYF
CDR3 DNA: TGTGCCAGCACCGACAGGGGCCAAGAGACCCAGTACTTC

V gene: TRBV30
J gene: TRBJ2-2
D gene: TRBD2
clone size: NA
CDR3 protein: CAWRSLAGVAGELFF
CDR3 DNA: TGTGCCTGGAGGTCACTAGCGGGAGTGGCCGGGGAGCTGTTTTTT

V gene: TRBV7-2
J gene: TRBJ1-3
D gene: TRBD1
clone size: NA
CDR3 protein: CASSSEGGRNTIYF
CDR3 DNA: TGTGCCAGCAGTTCTGAAGGGGGCAGGAACACCATATATTTT

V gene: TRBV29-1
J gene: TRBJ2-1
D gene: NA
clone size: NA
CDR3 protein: CSVVWVAGSVYNEQFF
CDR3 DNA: TGCAGCGTTGTATGGGTCGCGGGGAGTGTCTACAATGAGCAGTTCTTC

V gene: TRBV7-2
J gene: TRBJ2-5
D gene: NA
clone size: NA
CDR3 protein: CASSTQGVQETQYF
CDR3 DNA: TGTGCCAGCAGCACTCAGGGAGTCCAAGAGACCCAGTACTTC

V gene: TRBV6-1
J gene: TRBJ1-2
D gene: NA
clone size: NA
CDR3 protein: CASSEAGSWGYTF
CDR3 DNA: TGTGCCAGCAGTGAGGCAGGGTCTTGGGGCTACACCTTC

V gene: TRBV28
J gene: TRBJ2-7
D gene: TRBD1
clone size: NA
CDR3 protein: CASRTGDPSYEQYF
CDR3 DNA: TGTGCCAGCAGGACAGGGGATCCATCCTACGAGCAGTACTTC

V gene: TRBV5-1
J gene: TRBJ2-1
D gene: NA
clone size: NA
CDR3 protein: CASSLVVGYNEQFF
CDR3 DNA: TGCGCCAGCAGCTTGGTGGTAGGCTACAATGAGCAGTTCTTC

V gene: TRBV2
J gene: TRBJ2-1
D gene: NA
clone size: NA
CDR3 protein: CASSETSSEQFF
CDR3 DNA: TGTGCCAGCAGTGAAACCTCTAGCGAGCAGTTCTTC

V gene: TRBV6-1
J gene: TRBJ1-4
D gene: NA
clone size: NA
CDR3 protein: CASTNGARGELFF
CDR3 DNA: TGTGCCAGCACGAACGGAGCAAGGGGGGAACTGTTTTTT

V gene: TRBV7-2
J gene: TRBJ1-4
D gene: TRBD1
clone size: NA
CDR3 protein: CASSLGDRGLNEKLFF
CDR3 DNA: TGTGCCAGCAGCTTAGGCGACAGGGGCCTTAATGAAAAACTGTTTTTT

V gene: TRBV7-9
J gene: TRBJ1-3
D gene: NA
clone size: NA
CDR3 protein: CASSRERGGTIYF
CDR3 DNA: TGTGCCAGCAGCAGAGAGAGGGGAGGAACCATATATTTT

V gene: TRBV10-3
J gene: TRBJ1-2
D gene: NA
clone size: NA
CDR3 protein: CAITRGVANYGYTF
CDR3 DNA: TGTGCCATCACCCGAGGGGTGGCAAACTATGGCTACACCTTC

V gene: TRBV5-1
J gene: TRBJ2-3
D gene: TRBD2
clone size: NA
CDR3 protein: CASRVLAGVVTDTQYF
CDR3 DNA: TGCGCCAGCAGAGTACTAGCGGGAGTGGTGACAGATACGCAGTATTTT

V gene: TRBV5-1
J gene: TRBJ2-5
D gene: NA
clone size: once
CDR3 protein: CASSLVMETQYF
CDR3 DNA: TGCGCCAGCAGCTTGGTTATGGAGACCCAGTACTTC

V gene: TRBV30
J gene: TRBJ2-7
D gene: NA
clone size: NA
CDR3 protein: CAWSVGERDTTRNEQYF
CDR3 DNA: TGTGCCTGGAGTGTAGGGGAAAGGGACACCACCAGAAACGAGCAGTACTTC

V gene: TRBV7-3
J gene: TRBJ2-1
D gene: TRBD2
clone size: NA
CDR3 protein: CASSPRASGLIEQFF
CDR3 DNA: TGTGCCAGCAGCCCACGGGCTAGCGGACTAATAGAGCAGTTCTTC